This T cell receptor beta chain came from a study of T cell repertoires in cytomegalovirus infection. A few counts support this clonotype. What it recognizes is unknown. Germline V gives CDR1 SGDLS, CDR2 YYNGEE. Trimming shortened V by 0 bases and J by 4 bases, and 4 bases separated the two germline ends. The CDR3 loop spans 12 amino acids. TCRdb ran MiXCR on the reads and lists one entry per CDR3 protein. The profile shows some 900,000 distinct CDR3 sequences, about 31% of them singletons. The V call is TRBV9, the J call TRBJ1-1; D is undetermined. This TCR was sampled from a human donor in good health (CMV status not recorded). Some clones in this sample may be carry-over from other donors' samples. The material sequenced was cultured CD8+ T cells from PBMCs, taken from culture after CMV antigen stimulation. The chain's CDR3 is CASSVVRTEAFF. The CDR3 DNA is TGTGCCAGCAGCGTAGTCCGCACTGAAGCTTTCTTT.